This entry is about one T cell receptor (beta chain). Its antigen is unidentified. These data are taken from a study of cytomegalovirus exposure and HLA in healthy donors. Findings and limits, study-wide: Owing to their indistinguishability, certain V segments, notably TRBV6-2 and TRBV6-3, were excluded. A prior analysis recorded that most TCR beta V segments were productive about 87% or about 30% of the time. Later, TCR association rates were found to vary by HLA locus, highest for DRB1 and lowest for HLA-C.

Primers included in the PCR were 60 Vbeta and 13 Jbeta primers. Repertoires were generated with immunoSEQ multiplex PCR, while TCRdb's copy carries only in-frame clones and drops some. The sample holds about 170,000 clones. Germline CDR1 SGHRS, CDR2 YFSETQ. The CDR3 has 13 residues. V was clipped by 3 bases and J by 4 bases, with 10 bases between them. Donors counted as nominally healthy when sampled, yet unrecorded immune exposures were likely. Input material: PBMCs. This TCR derives from a woman aged 18-30 years in good health and CMV-seropositive. The rearrangement links TRBV5-1 to TRBJ1-1, with D tentatively TRBD1 (6 bases). The CDR3 loop is CASSSQGSTEAFF. CDR3 in DNA: TGCGCCAGCAGCTCTCAGGGGAGCACTGAAGCTTTCTTT.